This T cell receptor beta chain was profiled in a study of low-dose radiotherapy and immunotherapy resistance in tumors. First-strand cDNA relied on TRAV- and TRBV-specific primers spanning alpha and beta chains. TCR amplification involved 20 PCR cycles with a constant-region primer and V-primer adapter. MiXCR was run by TCRdb on the reads, yielding one entry per CDR3 protein. The sample has about 60,000 distinct CDR3 sequences, 25% seen once. Time point meaning: before trial treatment. The TCR sequence derives from a male donor with prostate cancer. Sequences were derived from PBMCs, sampled before treatment.

The CDR3 nucleotides are TGTGCCAGCAGTCCCTCACGGGGGACTAGCGGGCCCTACACAGATACGCAGTATTTT. Its translation: CASSPSRGTSGPYTDTQYF. This chain uses TRBV28 with TRBJ2-3; TRBD2 matches at 12 bases. The length of the CDR3 is 19 residues. The J segment lost 2 bases and the V segment lost 5 bases, leaving 14 bases of the junction unmatched. Germline lookup yields CDR1 MDHEN and CDR2 SYDVKM.